The sequence of this T cell receptor (beta chain) was determined in a study of T cell clonality in common variable immunodeficiency (dated by TCRdb to about 2015). Summary of the overall study and its limitations: CVID subjects shared fewer TCRbeta clones with each other than healthy controls did (p < 0.0001). Even though DNA input was the same, control samples had an average of about 80,000 unique sequences each, compared with approximately 32,000 in CVID samples. Reportedly, TCRbeta sequences from CVID had fewer deletions and N-nucleotide insertions, and highly modified clones with 13 or more V deletions were absent from CVID. According to the authors, finding the cause of the higher clonality in CVID would require sequencing the repertoires of T cell subpopulations. Compared with healthy controls, CVID subjects showed increased TCRbeta clonality (t-test p = 0.018), a feature most characteristic of about a third of subjects. Correlations between repertoire features and clinical complications were limited by patient heterogeneity within the CVID cohort.

The CDR3 runs 14 residues from the cysteine to the phenylalanine. The DNA shown is the part of the CDR3 that was read: 33 bases, in frame from base 1. V ends up 5 bases short and J 5 bases short, with an unmatched junction base count of 9. Reading the germline V gene gives CDR1 SQVTM and CDR2 ANQGSEA. For sequencing, equivalent amounts of genomic DNA were input from CVID and control samples. For every sample, a 60 bp segment covering the rearranged TCRbeta CDR3 region was amplified and then sequenced. The immunoSEQ assay, a bias-corrected multiplex PCR with high-throughput sequencing, was employed for TCRbeta amplification. Per the original workflow: Each unique nucleotide sequence was treated as a clone and annotated with V, D and J genes, copy number and frequency. Sequences were labeled productive if in frame, and non-productive if out of frame or containing stop codons. As previously described, clonality was computed from Shannon's entropy. Mean CDR3 Kyte-Doolittle hydropathy was derived from the predicted amino acid sequences of productive clones. Using the R hclust function, scaled V gene usage was clustered hierarchically with Manhattan distance and complete linkage. Sharing of clones by CDR3 amino acid sequence was evaluated by resampling 12 repertoires per group over 100 rounds. Repertoires were searched for 60 to 80 published EBV-specific and 200 to 300 published CMV-specific TCRbeta sequences. Two CVID samples yielding fewer than 10,000 sequences were excluded from analysis, leaving under 50 CVID repertoires. The source is immuneACCESS, and TCRdb retained only in-frame sequences with V and J called. Part of the clones is not carried over; for the studies checked, unresolved V genes explain less than half of this, and the remainder is unexplained. The DNA was the basis for D and trimming; V, J and clone size are from that table. The sample records 30,000 to 40,000 clones, none occurring a single time. The ten largest account for over 5% of the sample.

This clone occurred many times. Its antigen remains undetermined. The read gets to within 3 residues of the CDR3 end, and the germline J gene fills in the rest. Standard criteria, namely reduction of serum IgG, IgA and/or IgM below the normal range together with specific antibody deficiency, were applied for the diagnosis of CVID. There were 40 to 45 subjects in the CVID group (roughly 15 female and 29 male), ranging in age from 9 to 64 years, with a mean age of about 40. Predominantly Caucasian heritage was noted among both the CVID patients and the healthy controls. At the time of study participation, every CVID subject had been on replacement immunoglobulin therapy for one year or longer. At the time of blood collection, no CVID subject was ill or was being treated with immunomodulatory or immunosuppressive medication. Heparinized peripheral whole blood samples of about 5 to 8 ml were obtained from each donor. Genomic DNA from adults with common variable immune deficiency (CVID) and from healthy adult controls was the source for sequencing TCRbeta CDR3 repertoires. Diluted blood was subjected to density centrifugation over Hypaque 1077 or Ficoll-Paque for isolation of peripheral blood mononuclear cells. Unsorted mononuclear cells served as the source of genomic DNA, which was extracted either by Qiagen column purification or by a centrifugation-based method.

The receptor chain draws on TRBV29-1 and TRBJ2-1; 7 middle bases align to TRBD1. Sequencing was carried out using peripheral blood mononuclear cells. The sequence was collected from a human donor with common variable immunodeficiency. The CDR3 loop reads CSVSGTVAHNEQFF. Incomplete CDR3 DNA: TGCAGCGTTTCCGGGACAGTAGCCCACAATGAG.